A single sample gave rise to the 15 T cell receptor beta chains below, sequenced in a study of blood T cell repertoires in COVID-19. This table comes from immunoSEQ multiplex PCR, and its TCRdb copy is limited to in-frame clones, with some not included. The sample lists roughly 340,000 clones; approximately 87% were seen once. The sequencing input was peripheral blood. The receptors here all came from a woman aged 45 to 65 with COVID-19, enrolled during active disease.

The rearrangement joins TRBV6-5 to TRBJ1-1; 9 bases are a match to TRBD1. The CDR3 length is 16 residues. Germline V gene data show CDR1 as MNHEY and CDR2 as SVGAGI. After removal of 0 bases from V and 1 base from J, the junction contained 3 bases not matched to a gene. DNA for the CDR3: TGTGCCAGCAGTTACTCGTTGGGACAGGGGAACACTGAAGCTTTCTTT. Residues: CASSYSLGQGNTEAFF.

CDR3 coding DNA: TGTGCCAGCAGGTGGACAGGGTGGCAGCCCCAGCATTTT. Protein product: CASRWTGWQPQHF. The chain combines TRBV2 with TRBJ1-5; 8 bases map to TRBD1. Germline V gives CDR1 SNHLY, CDR2 FYNNEI. The V segment lost 6 bases and the J segment 7 bases; nucleotides outside the gene matches: 5. The CDR3 contains 13 residues.

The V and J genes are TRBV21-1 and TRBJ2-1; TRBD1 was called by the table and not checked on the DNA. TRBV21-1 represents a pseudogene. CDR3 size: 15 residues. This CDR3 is CASKTDRVKYNEQFF. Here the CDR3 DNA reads TGTGCCAGCAAGACGGACAGGGTCAAGTACAATGAGCAGTTCTTC.

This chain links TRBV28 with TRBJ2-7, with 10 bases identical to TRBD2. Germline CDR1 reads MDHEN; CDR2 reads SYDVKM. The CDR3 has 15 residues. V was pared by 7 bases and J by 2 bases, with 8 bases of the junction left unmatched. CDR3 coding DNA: TGTGCCAGCACCACTAGCGGGACTCCAACCTACGAGCAGTACTTC. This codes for CASTTSGTPTYEQYF.

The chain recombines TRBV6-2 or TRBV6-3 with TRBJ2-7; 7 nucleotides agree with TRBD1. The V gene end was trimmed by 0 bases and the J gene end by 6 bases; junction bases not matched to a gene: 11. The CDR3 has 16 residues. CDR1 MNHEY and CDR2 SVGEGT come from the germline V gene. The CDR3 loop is CASSYSSGTDLGEQYF. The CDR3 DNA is TGTGCCAGCAGTTACTCGAGTGGGACAGATCTCGGCGAGCAGTACTTC.

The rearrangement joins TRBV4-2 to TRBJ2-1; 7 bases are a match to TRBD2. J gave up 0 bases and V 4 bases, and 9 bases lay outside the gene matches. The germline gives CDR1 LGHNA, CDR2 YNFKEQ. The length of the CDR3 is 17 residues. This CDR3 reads CASSPAMSGASYNEQFF. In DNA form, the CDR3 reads TGTGCCAGCAGCCCCGCCATGAGCGGGGCCTCCTACAATGAGCAGTTCTTC.

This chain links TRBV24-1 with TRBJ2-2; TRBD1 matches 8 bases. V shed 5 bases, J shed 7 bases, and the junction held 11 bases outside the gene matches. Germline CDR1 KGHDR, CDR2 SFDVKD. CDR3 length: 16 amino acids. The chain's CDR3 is CATSAGTGRGVGELFF. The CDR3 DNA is TGTGCCACCAGTGCAGGGACAGGAAGGGGGGTCGGGGAGCTGTTTTTT.

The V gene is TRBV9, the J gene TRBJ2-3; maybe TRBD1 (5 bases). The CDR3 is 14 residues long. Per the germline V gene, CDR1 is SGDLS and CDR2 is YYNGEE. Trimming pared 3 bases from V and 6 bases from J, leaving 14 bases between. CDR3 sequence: CASSAGSGPDTQYF. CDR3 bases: TGTGCCAGCAGCGCAGGGTCGGGCCCCGATACGCAGTATTTT.

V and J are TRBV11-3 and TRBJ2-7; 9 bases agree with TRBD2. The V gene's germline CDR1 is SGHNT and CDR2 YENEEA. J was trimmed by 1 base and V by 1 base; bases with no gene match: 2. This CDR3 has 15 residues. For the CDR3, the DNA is TGTGCCAGCAGCTTAGTCCTAGCGGGGTCCTACGAGCAGTACTTC. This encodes CASSLVLAGSYEQYF.

DNA for the CDR3: TGTGCCAGCAGGCGGGACGGGAAGCCGCTCCAAGAGACCCAGTACTTC. Amino acid sequence: CASRRDGKPLQETQYF. The V call is TRBV7-9, the J call TRBJ2-5; weak D call: TRBD2 (6 bases). Looked up from germline, CDR1 is SEHNR and CDR2 is FQNEAQ (reference sequence). Trimming removed 6 bases at V and 1 base at J, with 18 bases between. The CDR3 covers 16 residues.

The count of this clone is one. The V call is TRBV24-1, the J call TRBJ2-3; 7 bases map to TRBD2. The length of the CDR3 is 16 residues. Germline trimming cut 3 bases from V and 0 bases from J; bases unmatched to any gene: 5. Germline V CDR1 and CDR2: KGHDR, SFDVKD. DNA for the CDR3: TGTGCCACCAGTGATGGCCTAGCGGACAGCACAGATACGCAGTATTTT. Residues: CATSDGLADSTDTQYF.

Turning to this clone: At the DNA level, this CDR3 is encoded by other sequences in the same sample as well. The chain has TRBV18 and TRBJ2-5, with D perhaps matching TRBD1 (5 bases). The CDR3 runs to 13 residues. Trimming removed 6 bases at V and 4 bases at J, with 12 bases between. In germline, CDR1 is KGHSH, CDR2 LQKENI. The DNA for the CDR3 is TGTGCCAGCTCTCTCCAGGGTGGAGAGACCCAGTACTTC. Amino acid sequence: CASSLQGGETQYF.

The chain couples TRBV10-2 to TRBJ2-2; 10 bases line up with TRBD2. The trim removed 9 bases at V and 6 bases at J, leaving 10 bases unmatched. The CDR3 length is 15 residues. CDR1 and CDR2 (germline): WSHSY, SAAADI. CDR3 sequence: CASSSGRTVPGELFF. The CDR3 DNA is TGCGCCAGTTCTAGCGGGAGAACGGTACCCGGGGAGCTGTTTTTT.

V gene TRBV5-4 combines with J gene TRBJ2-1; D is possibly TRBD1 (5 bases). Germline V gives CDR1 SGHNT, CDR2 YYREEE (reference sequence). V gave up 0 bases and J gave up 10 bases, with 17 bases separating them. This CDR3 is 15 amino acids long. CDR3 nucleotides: TGTGCCAGCAGCTTGGGGGGCTCGACCTCCAGCGAGCAGTTCTTC. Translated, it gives CASSLGGSTSSEQFF.

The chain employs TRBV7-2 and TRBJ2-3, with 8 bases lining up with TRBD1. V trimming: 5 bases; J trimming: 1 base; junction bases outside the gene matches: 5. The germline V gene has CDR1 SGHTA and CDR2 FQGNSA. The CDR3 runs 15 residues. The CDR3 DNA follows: TGTGCCAGCAGCGCAGGGGGCTGGGGCACAGATACGCAGTATTTT. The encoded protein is CASSAGGWGTDTQYF.